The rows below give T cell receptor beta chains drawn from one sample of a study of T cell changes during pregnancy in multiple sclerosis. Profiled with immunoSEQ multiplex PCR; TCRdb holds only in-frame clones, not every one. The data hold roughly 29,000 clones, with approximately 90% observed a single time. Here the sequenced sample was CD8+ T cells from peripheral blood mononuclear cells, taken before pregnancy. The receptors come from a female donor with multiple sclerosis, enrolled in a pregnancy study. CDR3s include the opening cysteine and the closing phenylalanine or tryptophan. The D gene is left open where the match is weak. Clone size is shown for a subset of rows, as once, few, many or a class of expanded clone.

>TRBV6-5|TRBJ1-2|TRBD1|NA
CASRDRGRKGYTF
TGTGCCAGCAGGGACAGGGGGCGGAAGGGCTACACCTTC
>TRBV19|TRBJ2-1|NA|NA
CASSIDWAGGHNEQFF
TGTGCCAGTAGTATAGATTGGGCAGGGGGGCACAATGAGCAGTTCTTC
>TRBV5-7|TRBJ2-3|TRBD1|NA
CASSGDRELDTQYF
TGTGCCAGCAGCGGGGACAGGGAGTTAGATACGCAGTATTTT
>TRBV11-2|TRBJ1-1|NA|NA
CASSQGLVGTEAFF
TGTGCCAGCAGTCAGGGGCTCGTCGGCACTGAAGCTTTCTTT
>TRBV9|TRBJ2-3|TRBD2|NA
CASSLRDYNTDTQYF
TGTGCCAGCAGCCTCCGGGACTACAACACAGATACGCAGTATTTT
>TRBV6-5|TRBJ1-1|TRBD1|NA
CASSYGQGRTEAFF
TGTGCCAGCAGTTACGGACAGGGGAGGACTGAAGCTTTCTTT
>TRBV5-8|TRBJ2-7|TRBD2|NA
CASSLVAGGTYEQYF
TGTGCCAGCAGCTTGGTCGCGGGAGGGACCTACGAGCAGTACTTC
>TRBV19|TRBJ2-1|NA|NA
CASSLTVFRYNEQFF
TGTGCCAGCTCCCTCACCGTATTCAGGTACAATGAGCAGTTCTTC
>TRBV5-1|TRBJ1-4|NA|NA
CASSLTGTPREKLFF
TGCGCCAGCAGCTTAACCGGGACACCGAGGGAAAAACTGTTTTTT
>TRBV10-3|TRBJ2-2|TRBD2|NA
CAISEPGLAANTGELFF
TGTGCCATCAGTGAGCCGGGACTAGCGGCGAACACCGGGGAGCTGTTTTTT
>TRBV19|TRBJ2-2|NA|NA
CASSMTGATGELFF
TGTGCCAGTAGTATGACAGGAGCCACCGGGGAGCTGTTTTTT
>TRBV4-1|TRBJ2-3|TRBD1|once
CASSQRTGTDTQYF
TGCGCCAGCAGCCAACGGACAGGGACGGATACGCAGTATTTT
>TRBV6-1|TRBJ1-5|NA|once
CASSEDGESNQPQHF
TGTGCCAGCAGTGAGGATGGGGAGAGCAATCAGCCCCAGCATTTT
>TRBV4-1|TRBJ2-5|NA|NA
CASSLRDNQETQYF
TGCGCCAGCAGCCTCCGGGACAACCAAGAGACCCAGTACTTC
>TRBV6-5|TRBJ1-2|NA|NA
CASSYSLGGINYGYTF
TGTGCCAGCAGTTACTCCTTGGGGGGGATTAACTATGGCTACACCTTC
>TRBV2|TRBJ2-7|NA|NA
CASSEGAVYEQYF
TGTGCCAGCAGTGAAGGGGCAGTCTACGAGCAGTACTTC
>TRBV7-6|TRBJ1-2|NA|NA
CASSLGSPAVRYTF
TGTGCCAGCAGCTTAGGATCCCCCGCGGTTCGCTACACCTTC
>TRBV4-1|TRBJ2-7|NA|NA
CASSQVEAYEQYF
TGCGCCAGCAGCCAAGTAGAGGCCTACGAGCAGTACTTC
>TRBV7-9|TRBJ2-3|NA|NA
CASSFSSRTSTDTQYF
TGTGCCAGCAGCTTTAGCTCCAGGACTAGCACAGATACGCAGTATTTT
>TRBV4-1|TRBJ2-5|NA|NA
CASSSVESGETQYF
TGCGCCAGCAGCTCGGTCGAGTCGGGGGAGACCCAGTACTTC
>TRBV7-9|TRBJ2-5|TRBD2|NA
CASSPRLAGGPGETQYF
TGTGCCAGCAGCCCGCGACTAGCGGGGGGGCCTGGAGAGACCCAGTACTTC
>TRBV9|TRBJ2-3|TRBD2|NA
CASSPRLAGEVKQYF
TGTGCCAGCAGCCCTCGACTAGCGGGGGAGGTTAAGCAGTATTTT
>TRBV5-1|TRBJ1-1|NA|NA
CASSLSMRTEAFF
TGCGCCAGCAGCTTGTCGATGCGAACTGAAGCTTTCTTT
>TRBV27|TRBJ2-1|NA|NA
CASSLGTRGNEQFF
TGTGCCAGCAGTTTAGGGACCAGGGGCAATGAGCAGTTCTTC
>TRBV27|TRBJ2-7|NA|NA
CASSLGGTGEQYF
TGTGCCAGCAGTTTAGGGGGGACCGGCGAGCAGTACTTC
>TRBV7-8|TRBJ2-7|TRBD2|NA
CASSYGGSSYEQYF
TGTGCCAGCAGCTACGGCGGGAGCTCCTACGAGCAGTACTTC
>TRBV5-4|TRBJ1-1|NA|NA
CASSFGGRNTEAFF
TGTGCCAGCAGCTTCGGGGGGAGGAACACTGAAGCTTTCTTT
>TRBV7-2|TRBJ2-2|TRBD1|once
CASSSHPGQGTTGELFF
TGCGCCAGCAGCTCCCACCCGGGACAGGGGACCACCGGGGAGCTGTTTTTT
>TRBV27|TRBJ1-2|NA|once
CASSPMGLRGGYTF
TGTGCCAGCAGTCCAATGGGACTGAGGGGTGGCTACACCTTC
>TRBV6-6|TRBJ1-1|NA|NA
CASSPGAPGEAFF
TGTGCCAGCAGTCCAGGGGCCCCTGGTGAAGCTTTCTTT
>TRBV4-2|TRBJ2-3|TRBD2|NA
CASSQDREGLAGYTDTQYF
TGTGCCAGCAGCCAAGATCGGGAGGGCCTAGCGGGATACACAGATACGCAGTATTTT
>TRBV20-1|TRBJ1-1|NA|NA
CSARQNTEAFF
TGCAGTGCTAGACAAAACACTGAAGCTTTCTTT
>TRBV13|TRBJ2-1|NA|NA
CASSSRGNEQFF
TGTGCCAGCAGCTCAAGAGGCAATGAGCAGTTCTTC
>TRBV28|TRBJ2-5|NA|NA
CASSPGGGGVGETQYF
TGTGCCAGCAGTCCTGGGGGAGGAGGGGTGGGGGAGACCCAGTACTTC
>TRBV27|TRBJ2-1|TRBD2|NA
CASSTPSGGDNEQFF
TGTGCCAGCAGTACTCCTAGCGGGGGAGACAATGAGCAGTTCTTC
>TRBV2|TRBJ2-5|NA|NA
CASRGQGLETQYF
TGTGCCAGCAGAGGTCAGGGATTAGAGACCCAGTACTTC